The next 7 T cell receptor beta chains were all read from a single sample in a study of T cells expressing NK-cell markers. TCRdb re-called the 5' RACE reads, yielding one record per CDR3 amino acid sequence without DNA. The sample data list roughly 300,000 distinct CDR3 sequences. Sample: blood T cells: a sorted CD56 or NKG2C T cell subset, CD4+ or CD8+ T cells, or bulk PBMC T cells (not recorded which). Receptor source: a woman between 18 and 70 years old in good health.

This chain uses TRBV5-1 with TRBJ2-6; TCRdb selects TRBD1, and the lack of DNA leaves this call unchecked. The germline V gene encodes CDR1 SGHRS and CDR2 YFSETQ. The CDR3 covers 19 residues. The CDR3 here is CASSLGTGNFFSGANVLTF.

The rearrangement uses TRBV6-1 and TRBJ1-5. Looked up from germline, CDR1 is MNHNS and CDR2 is SASEGT. The CDR3 contains 11 residues. The CDR3 is CASSERQPQHF.

The chain employs TRBV4-1 and TRBJ1-2; the D gene TCRdb calls, TRBD1, cannot be checked with no DNA. This CDR3 comprises 15 residues. Germline V CDR1 and CDR2: MGHRA, YSYEKL. The CDR3 sequence is CASRRFGGQDYGYTF.

This chain connects TRBV24-1 to TRBJ2-5; TCRdb names TRBD2, which stays unverified in the absence of DNA. Looked up from germline, CDR1 is KGHDR and CDR2 is SFDVKD. The CDR3 extends over 15 amino acids. The CDR3 region is CATSDVAGGQETQYF.

This chain uses TRBV5-1 with TRBJ2-1; TCRdb selects TRBD1, and the lack of DNA leaves this call unchecked. The CDR3 is 15 residues long. Looked up from germline, CDR1 is SGHRS and CDR2 is YFSETQ. The CDR3 sequence: CASSSDRGLYNEQFF.

The chain carries TRBV5-4 and TRBJ2-1; TCRdb's assignment of TRBD1 cannot be checked, as there is no DNA. CDR3 size: 14 residues. Germline CDR1 reads SGHNT; CDR2 reads YYREEE (reference sequence). The CDR3 sequence is CASSPGGLNNEQFF. Full variable domain (remainder filled in from reference TRBV5-4 and TRBJ2-1): ETGVTQSPTHLIKTRGQQVTLRCSSQSGHNTVSWYQQALGQGPQFIFQYYREEENGRGNFPPRFSGLQFPNYSSELNVNALELDDSALYLCASSPGGLNNEQFFGPGTRLTVL.

The chain carries TRBV6-2 or TRBV6-3 and TRBJ2-3; absent DNA, TCRdb's TRBD1 call cannot be checked. From germline, CDR1 is MNHEY and CDR2 SVGEGT. This CDR3 is 16 amino acids long. CDR3 residues: CASSTYRGGGADTQYF.